The next 30 T cell receptor beta chains were all read from a single sample in a study of beta chain features in type 1 diabetes. Their target antigens are unknown. The entirety of the isolated RNA underwent reverse transcription, so expressed TCRB transcripts were sequenced. Using immunoSEQ multiplex PCR, the repertoire was profiled, and TCRdb retains in-frame clones only, with some absent. The repertoire has about 650,000 clones, under 15% of them found once; the top ten carry 0.095% to 0.15%. Broader study findings: People with Type 1 diabetes carried modestly yet significantly shorter TCRB CDR3s in all four CD4+ subsets.

Material for sequencing was naive CD4+ T cells from blood. These receptors were collected from a man aged 25-40 years with type 1 diabetes.

The chain has TRBV4-3 and TRBJ2-7; D possibly matches TRBD1 or TRBD2 (5 bases each). V lost 1 base to trimming and J lost 4 bases, with 20 bases between them. The germline V gene encodes CDR1 LGHNA and CDR2 YSLEER. This CDR3 is built from 17 residues. CDR3 DNA sequence: TGCGCCAGCAGCCAAGGTTTTCCCGGGGCCGGAGGATACGAGCAGTACTTC. Protein product: CASSQGFPGAGGYEQYF.

The genes are TRBV29-1 and TRBJ1-1; maybe TRBD1 (6 bases). The CDR3 runs 14 residues. V lost 6 bases to trimming and J lost 1 base, with 15 bases between them. CDR1 and CDR2 from the germline V gene are SQVTM and ANQGSEA. The CDR3 DNA reads TGCAGCGTGCGGGACACATGGAGGAACACTGAAGCTTTCTTT. It is translated as CSVRDTWRNTEAFF.

The sample holds a few counts of this clone. The chain is built from TRBV4-3 and TRBJ1-3, with D unresolved. Per germline, CDR1 LGHNA and CDR2 YSLEER. Trimming took off 0 bases at V and 5 bases at J, with 5 bases between the two ends. This CDR3 spans 13 amino acids. CDR3 region: CASSQEYRNTIYF. DNA for the CDR3: TGCGCCAGCAGCCAAGAGTACCGAAACACCATATATTTT.

The chain carries TRBV5-6 and TRBJ2-7; 7 bases fit TRBD1. V lost 5 bases, J lost 3 bases, and 8 bases stayed unmatched. This CDR3 has 14 amino acids. Germline V CDR1 and CDR2: SGHDT, YYEEEE. CDR3 in DNA: TGTGCCAGCAGTTATCAGGGACAGAGCTACGAGCAGTACTTC. Its protein is CASSYQGQSYEQYF.

Notes on this clone: It may be a read error: a sequence one base away is much more abundant. The sample has other DNA sequences that encode this CDR3 too. The chain couples TRBV2 to TRBJ2-7; D not resolved. Germline lookup yields CDR1 SNHLY and CDR2 FYNNEI. The CDR3 contains 10 residues. Trimming removed 4 bases from V and 4 bases from J, with 2 bases in between. The CDR3: CASSAYEQYF. The CDR3 DNA is TGTGCCAGCAGTGCATACGAGCAGTACTTC.

This clone appeared a few times. The chain is built from TRBV10-3 and TRBJ1-2; 7 positions match TRBD1. There are 15 residues in the CDR3. The trim removed 6 bases at V and 1 base at J, leaving 8 bases unmatched. Per the germline V gene, CDR1 is ENHRY and CDR2 is SYGVKD. CDR3 region: CAISETTGSNYGYTF. The CDR3 DNA reads as TGTGCCATCAGCGAGACGACAGGGAGTAACTATGGCTACACCTTC.

The chain carries TRBV4-2 and TRBJ1-2, with D perhaps matching TRBD1 (5 bases). V was cut by 5 bases and J by 4 bases, with 14 bases left in between. The germline gives CDR1 LGHNA, CDR2 YNFKEQ. This CDR3 comprises 14 residues. The CDR3 loop reads CASSSQGSSYGYTF. The CDR3, as DNA: TGTGCCAGCAGCTCTCAGGGTTCAAGCTATGGCTACACCTTC.

This clone has only a few counts. The CDR3 sequence: CASSRGLAGGRDTQYF. As DNA, the CDR3 is TGCGCCAGCAGCCGCGGACTAGCGGGGGGACGAGATACGCAGTATTTT. The chain employs TRBV4-1 and TRBJ2-3, with 14 positions matching TRBD2. Per the germline V gene, CDR1 is MGHRA and CDR2 is YSYEKL. This CDR3 contains 16 residues. After removal of 4 bases from V and 5 bases from J, the junction contained 5 bases not matched to a gene.

J is TRBJ2-1 and V is TRBV7-9; D not certain. V lost 6 bases to trimming and J lost 5 bases, with 14 bases between them. Germline-derived CDR1 and CDR2 are SEHNR and FQNEAQ (reference sequence). The CDR3 is 14 amino acids. Here the CDR3 DNA reads TGTGCCAGCAGTTTGTTTGACTTGAACAATGAGCAGTTCTTC. Translating it yields CASSLFDLNNEQFF. The whole variable domain, remainder taken from reference TRBV7-9 and TRBJ2-1, is DTGVSQNPRHKITKRGQNVTFRCDPISEHNRLYWYRQTLGQGPEFLTYFQNEAQLEKSRLLSDRFSAERPKGSFSTLEIQRTEQGDSAMYLCASSLFDLNNEQFFGPGTRLTVL.

This clone was observed a handful of times. The same CDR3 arises from other DNA sequences in this sample as well. V and J are TRBV29-1 and TRBJ1-2, with no clear D. CDR3 size: 11 residues. V was shortened by 1 base and J by 2 bases, with 2 bases between the two germline ends. Germline V CDR1 and CDR2: SQVTM, ANQGSEA. The CDR3 nucleotides are TGCAGCGTTGAAGGCAACTATGGCTACACCTTC. Encoded protein: CSVEGNYGYTF.

J is TRBJ1-1 and V is TRBV28, with a possible D match to TRBD1 (5 bases). Germline values: CDR1 MDHEN, CDR2 SYDVKM. Trimming took off 5 bases at V and 1 base at J, with 8 bases between the two ends. This CDR3 is 13 amino acids long. The CDR3 DNA reads TGTGCCAGCAGTACCCAGGGGAACACTGAAGCTTTCTTT. The encoded protein is CASSTQGNTEAFF.

The rearrangement links TRBV11-2 to TRBJ2-5; D uncertain. This CDR3 has 12 amino acids. Trimming removed 5 bases at V and 11 bases at J, with 15 bases between. Germline CDR1 and CDR2: SGHAT and FQNNGV. CDR3 nucleotide sequence: TGTGCCAGCAGCACCAGCCCGTCCTCTCAGTACTTC. It yields the protein CASSTSPSSQYF.

In its sample, this clone was seen once. The chain employs TRBV19 and TRBJ1-5; perhaps TRBD1 as D (6 bases). CDR3 length: 17 amino acids. In germline, CDR1 is LNHDA, CDR2 SQIVND (reference sequence). The germline V and J ends were trimmed by 7 bases and 0 bases, with 19 bases remaining between them. The CDR3 spells CASTLTGIGYSNQPQHF. In nucleotides, the CDR3 is TGTGCCAGTACCTTAACAGGGATAGGGTATAGCAATCAGCCCCAGCATTTT.

The chain uses TRBV9 and TRBJ1-2, with a tentative D call TRBD1 (5 bases). This CDR3 region has 13 residues. V lost 1 base and J 7 bases, leaving 11 bases between the germline ends. The germline V gene has CDR1 SGDLS and CDR2 YYNGEE. This CDR3 reads CASSVQGVFGYTF. In DNA form, the CDR3 reads TGTGCCAGCAGCGTACAGGGAGTTTTTGGCTACACCTTC.

The chain links TRBV10-2 to TRBJ1-4; no reliable D call. CDR1 is WSHSY and CDR2 is SAAADI in the germline V gene. V lost 9 bases and J lost 7, with 15 bases in between. The CDR3 has 13 amino acids. The CDR3 region is CASRTSGGEKLFF. In DNA, the CDR3 is TGCGCCAGTCGGACCTCGGGAGGTGAAAAACTGTTTTTT.

V is TRBV5-1 and J is TRBJ2-7, with TRBD2 matching over 7 bases. The junction had 8 bases not matched to a gene; V was cut back by 0 bases and J by 5 bases. The CDR3 contains 15 residues. Per the germline V gene, CDR1 is SGHRS and CDR2 is YFSETQ. CDR3 DNA: TGCGCCAGCAGCTTGGGGACGGGGAGGGTCGACGAGCAGTACTTC. It codes for CASSLGTGRVDEQYF.

The gene calls are TRBV5-1 and TRBJ2-3, with 11 positions matching TRBD2. Germline V gene data show CDR1 as SGHRS and CDR2 as YFSETQ. CDR3 length: 15 residues. The V and J ends lost 4 bases and 2 bases, in that order; junction bases with no gene match: 3. The CDR3 sequence is CASSATSGATDTQYF. CDR3 nucleotides: TGCGCCAGCAGCGCGACTAGCGGGGCCACAGATACGCAGTATTTT.

This clone was detected only a few times. The J gene is TRBJ1-3, the V gene TRBV4-3; D is undetermined. V was trimmed by 0 bases and J by 2 bases, leaving 11 bases between them. This CDR3 is built from 16 residues. Germline CDR1 and CDR2: LGHNA and YSLEER. CDR3 DNA sequence: TGCGCCAGCAGCCAAGATGCAACAATTGCTGGAAACACCATATATTTT. Translated: CASSQDATIAGNTIYF.

This clone was seen a few times. The gene calls are TRBV2 and TRBJ2-3; TRBD2 is a possible D gene (5 bases). The CDR3 extends over 14 amino acids. V was cut by 5 bases and J by 5 bases, with 14 bases left in between. Germline CDR1 and CDR2: SNHLY and FYNNEI. This CDR3 reads CASSFGGPGDTQYF. As DNA, the CDR3 is TGTGCCAGCAGTTTCGGCGGGCCGGGAGATACGCAGTATTTT.

This clone was seen only a few times. Other DNA sequences in this sample translate to the same CDR3. The V call is TRBV20-1, the J call TRBJ2-5; D is uncertain. The CDR3 loop spans 10 amino acids. V was cut by 6 bases and J by 2 bases, with 4 bases left in between. In germline, CDR1 is DFQATT, CDR2 SNEGSKA (reference sequence). CDR3 residues: CSAVQETQYF. The CDR3 bases are TGCAGTGCCGTTCAAGAGACCCAGTACTTC.

This clone was seen only a few times. The CDR3 is CASSSGHTTDTQYF. In DNA, the CDR3 is TGCGCCAGCAGCTCGGGACATACCACAGATACGCAGTATTTT. The chain links TRBV5-1 to TRBJ2-3; TRBD1 is a possible D gene (6 bases). The germline CDR1 and CDR2 sequences are SGHRS and YFSETQ. The CDR3 has 14 residues. Trimming shortened V by 3 bases and J by 2 bases, and 10 bases separated the two germline ends.

This chain links TRBV15 with TRBJ2-7; D remains ambiguous. This CDR3 has 16 residues. Germline CDR1 and CDR2: LNHNV and YYDKDF (reference sequence). Trimming left V 4 bases short and J 2 bases short, with 18 bases between. The CDR3 loop reads CATSISRADRTYEQYF. The CDR3, as DNA: TGTGCCACCAGCATCTCAAGGGCAGATCGAACCTACGAGCAGTACTTC.

This clone has only a few counts. The V and J genes are TRBV4-3 and TRBJ1-2; D gene unclear. V lost 7 bases to trimming and J lost 0 bases, with 15 bases between them. Germline lookup yields CDR1 LGHNA and CDR2 YSLEER. CDR3 size: 15 residues. This CDR3 reads CASTVSVGANYGYTF. As DNA, the CDR3 is TGCGCCAGCACCGTGTCTGTCGGAGCTAACTATGGCTACACCTTC.

There are a few counts of this clone. The J gene is TRBJ2-7, the V gene TRBV5-1; no firm D call. This CDR3 contains 13 residues. V lost 4 bases and J 2 bases, leaving 10 bases between the germline ends. Germline V lookup: CDR1 SGHRS, CDR2 YFSETQ. CDR3 nucleotide sequence: TGCGCCAGCAGCCAAGGCTTACCCTACGAGCAGTACTTC. It translates to CASSQGLPYEQYF. The full variable domain, its missing parts supplied by reference TRBV5-1 and TRBJ2-7, is KAGVTQTPRYLIKTRGQQVTLSCSPISGHRSVSWYQQTPGQGLQFLFEYFSETQRNKGNFPGRFSGRQFSNSRSEMNVSTLELGDSALYLCASSQGLPYEQYFGPGTRLTVT.

The table lists this clone with a few counts. The rearrangement links TRBV19 to TRBJ2-7, with TRBD2 matching 7 bases. The junction had 9 bases not matched to a gene; V was cut back by 0 bases and J by 4 bases. This CDR3 comprises 16 residues. Germline CDR1 is LNHDA and CDR2 is SQIVND (reference sequence). CDR3 in DNA: TGTGCCAGTAGTATAGATGGCGCGCGGCGGGGGTACGAGCAGTACTTC. Translated, it gives CASSIDGARRGYEQYF.

Only a few counts were recorded for this clone. The V call is TRBV5-1, the J call TRBJ2-1; 9 bases are shared with TRBD1. CDR1 and CDR2 from the germline V gene are SGHRS and YFSETQ. V was clipped by 4 bases and J by 5 bases; unmatched bases: 10. The CDR3 is 16 residues long. CDR3 in amino acids: CASSKGWGQGNNEQFF. DNA for the CDR3: TGCGCCAGCAGCAAGGGCTGGGGACAGGGAAACAATGAGCAGTTCTTC.

A few counts support this clone. The chain carries TRBV6-5 and TRBJ2-1; 10 bases align to TRBD2. The V and J ends lost 0 bases and 5 bases, in that order; junction bases with no gene match: 4. CDR1 is MNHEY, CDR2 SVGAGI, per germline. The CDR3 contains 16 residues. The CDR3 DNA is TGTGCCAGCAGTTACTCTCCTAGCGGGGGTGACAATGAGCAGTTCTTC. Its translation is CASSYSPSGGDNEQFF.

This clone was detected a few times. CDR3 protein: CASSLGGDEQYF. The CDR3 DNA reads TGTGCCAGCAGCTTAGGAGGCGACGAGCAGTACTTC. V and J are TRBV7-2 and TRBJ2-7; D unresolved. CDR1 SGHTA and CDR2 FQGNSA come from the germline V gene. Trimming shortened V by 1 base and J by 5 bases, and 6 bases separated the two germline ends. The CDR3 runs to 12 residues.

J is TRBJ1-1 and V is TRBV7-9; D gene unclear. Deletions cut 2 bases from V and 5 bases from J, with 15 bases between. This CDR3 has 15 amino acids. Germline loops: CDR1 SEHNR, CDR2 FQNEAQ (reference sequence). The CDR3 is CASSLSPQRGTEAFF. DNA of the CDR3: TGTGCCAGCAGCTTAAGTCCCCAACGTGGGACTGAAGCTTTCTTT.

This clone was counted a few times. The chain is built from TRBV5-1 and TRBJ2-5; TRBD1 agrees at 7 bases. V dropped 3 bases and J dropped 3; count of bases not matched to a gene: 17. CDR3 length: 18 amino acids. Germline values: CDR1 SGHRS, CDR2 YFSETQ. Here the CDR3 DNA reads TGCGCCAGCAGCTCTCTGCCTCCGGGACAGCACGTTGAAGAGACCCAGTACTTC. It specifies CASSSLPPGQHVEETQYF.